This T cell receptor beta chain stems from a study of blood T cell repertoires in COVID-19. The overall study: Spain, Italy and the United States supplied samples that represented acute and convalescent COVID-19. In each case, the material was cDNA or gDNA derived from T cells, B-cell-depleted T cells, or PBMCs.

Trimming left V 4 bases short and J 8 bases short, with 12 bases between. This CDR3 has 13 residues. The germline CDR1 and CDR2 sequences are SNHLY and FYNNEI. Original processing notes: Amplification with reference gene primers provided the estimates of nucleated cell counts. Profiling relied on immunoSEQ multiplex PCR, and the TCRdb table lists in-frame clones only, not all of them. V and J calls plus clone size are reproduced from that table; the DNA served to infer D and trimming. In the table there are more than 85,000 clones, 75% to 95% of which are singletons. The sample comprised peripheral blood. This chain joins TRBV2 and TRBJ2-1; perhaps TRBD2 as D (5 bases). This TCR came from a young man with acute or convalescent COVID-19. DNA for the CDR3: TGTGCCAGCAGTGCGCAGGAGGATGATGAGCAGTTCTTC. This gives the protein CASSAQEDDEQFF.